This passage covers 9 T cell receptor beta chains from one sample sequenced in a study of cytomegalovirus exposure and HLA in healthy donors. Vbeta (60) and Jbeta (13) primers were used in the PCR. Clones were read by immunoSEQ multiplex PCR, and TCRdb kept only the in-frame ones, dropping some. The sample gives fewer than 250,000 clones, around nine tenths of which show up once; roughly 1.8% is in the top ten. The sample comprised PBMCs. The receptor set was obtained from a woman in her late teens or twenties in good health and CMV-seronegative.

J is TRBJ2-2 and V is TRBV7-9; perhaps TRBD2 as D (6 bases). Germline values: CDR1 SEHNR, CDR2 FQNEAQ (reference sequence). CDR3 length equals 17 residues. V dropped 4 bases and J dropped 0 bases, with 15 bases sitting between them. In DNA, the CDR3 is TGTGCCAGCAGCTCCCATCGTACGGGGGCGAACACCGGGGAGCTGTTTTTT. Its translation: CASSSHRTGANTGELFF.

V usage is TRBV6-1 and J usage is TRBJ1-4; a weak D match, TRBD1 (5 bases). The CDR3 is 14 amino acids. Germline lookup yields CDR1 MNHNS and CDR2 SASEGT. V was clipped by 8 bases and J by 5 bases, with 15 bases between them. The CDR3 sequence is CASQWSRANEKLFF. The CDR3 coding sequence is TGTGCCAGCCAGTGGAGCAGGGCAAATGAAAAACTGTTTTTT.

The chain employs TRBV6-5 and TRBJ2-7, with D hard to call. The V end lost 6 bases, the J end lost 0 bases, and 9 bases lay between the germline ends. The length of the CDR3 is 13 residues. The germline V gene has CDR1 MNHEY and CDR2 SVGAGI. CDR3 DNA sequence: TGTGCCAGCAGGGCGGTGAACTCCTACGAGCAGTACTTC. This sequence encodes CASRAVNSYEQYF.

The CDR3 spells CASSISPWTGSYEQYF. DNA for the CDR3: TGTGCCAGTAGTATATCCCCGTGGACAGGGTCCTACGAGCAGTACTTC. This rearrangement joins TRBV19 to TRBJ2-7; 8 positions match TRBD1. Trimming took 2 bases from V and 1 from J; bases not matched to a gene: 7. This CDR3 spans 16 amino acids. Per germline, CDR1 LNHDA and CDR2 SQIVND (reference sequence).

V gene TRBV19 combines with J gene TRBJ2-1; 7 positions agree with TRBD2. In germline, CDR1 is LNHDA, CDR2 SQIVND (reference sequence). The CDR3 totals 13 residues. Trimming took 10 bases from V and 2 from J; bases not matched to a gene: 5. The CDR3 sequence: CATLAVTYNEQFF. CDR3 sequence (DNA): TGTGCCACCCTAGCGGTTACCTACAATGAGCAGTTCTTC.

CDR3 sequence reads: CASSQKHGDTEAFF. The CDR3 DNA sequence: TGCGCCAGCAGCCAAAAACACGGAGACACTGAAGCTTTCTTT. The chain employs TRBV4-1 and TRBJ1-1, with D hard to call. CDR1 and CDR2 from the germline V gene are MGHRA and YSYEKL. The CDR3 loop spans 14 amino acids. With 2 bases removed from V and 3 bases from J, the gap between germline ends came to 10 bases.

The chain couples TRBV7-9 to TRBJ2-7; 8 bases are a match to TRBD2. V shed 4 bases, J shed 5 bases, and the junction held 7 bases outside the gene matches. The CDR3 covers 14 residues. Germline values: CDR1 SEHNR, CDR2 FQNEAQ (reference sequence). CDR3 DNA sequence: TGTGCCAGCAGCTCGGGGCTAGCGGGTCACGAGCAGTACTTC. This translates into CASSSGLAGHEQYF.

The genes are TRBV5-6 and TRBJ1-2, with D possibly being TRBD1 (6 bases). V was trimmed by 5 bases and J by 5 bases, leaving 16 bases between them. The CDR3 sequence is 14 residues long. The germline V gene encodes CDR1 SGHDT and CDR2 YYEEEE. The CDR3 protein is CASRFAGERYGYTF. CDR3 DNA sequence: TGTGCCAGCAGATTCGCAGGGGAGAGGTATGGCTACACCTTC.

This clone was seen just once. The chain couples TRBV4-2 to TRBJ2-2, with D perhaps TRBD2 (6 bases). CDR1 LGHNA and CDR2 YNFKEQ come from the germline V gene. The CDR3 loop spans 14 amino acids. The V end was cut by 7 bases, the J end by 4 bases, with 13 bases between. The CDR3: CASTRDFTTGELFF. DNA of the CDR3: TGTGCCAGCACCCGGGACTTCACCACCGGGGAGCTGTTTTTT.